A selection of T cell receptor beta chains follows, all from one sample in a study of blood T cell repertoires in COVID-19. Profiled with immunoSEQ multiplex PCR; TCRdb holds only in-frame clones, not every one. The data contain some 90,000 clones, 80% to 90% of them seen just once; the ten biggest clones take up approximately 8.9%. The sequenced sample was peripheral blood. These receptors originate from a man between 50 and 59 years old with acute or convalescent COVID-19. The CDR3 runs from the conserved cysteine through the conserved F or W. D genes are given only for firm matches. Rows give clone size only sometimes, using once, few, many, or a class for an expanded clone.

clone_size,v_call,j_call,d_call,cdr3_aa,cdr3_nt
.,TRBV9,TRBJ1-3,.,CASSVGGTGNTIYF,TGTGCCAGCAGCGTAGGCGGAACTGGAAACACCATATATTTT
.,TRBV9,TRBJ1-1,.,CASSVAIRTEAFF,TGTGCCAGCAGCGTAGCTATTCGGACTGAAGCTTTCTTT
.,TRBV5-8,TRBJ1-6,.,CASSPRGQNSPLHF,TGTGCCAGCAGTCCCCGGGGTCAGAATTCACCCCTCCACTTT
.,TRBV9,TRBJ1-3,.,CASSATTGIGNTIYF,TGTGCCAGCAGCGCTACTACAGGGATAGGGAACACCATATATTTT
.,TRBV7-2,TRBJ1-2,TRBD1,CASSFGGQGARGYTF,TGTGCCAGCAGCTTTGGGGGACAGGGGGCGCGAGGCTACACCTTC
.,TRBV9,TRBJ2-3,TRBD2,CASSETSGGTDTQYF,TGTGCCAGCAGCGAGACTAGCGGGGGGACAGATACGCAGTATTTT
once,TRBV9,TRBJ2-7,.,CASSAQGGSWNEQYF,TGTGCCAGCAGCGCCCAAGGGGGTTCTTGGAACGAGCAGTACTTC
.,TRBV29-1,TRBJ1-1,TRBD1,CSVVDRGIGAFF,TGCAGCGTAGTCGACAGGGGGATCGGAGCTTTCTTT
.,TRBV2,TRBJ2-5,.,CASFTYRRQETQYF,TGTGCCAGTTTTACTTACAGACGCCAAGAGACCCAGTACTTC
.,TRBV19,TRBJ1-5,.,CASSISGSQPQHF,TGTGCCAGTAGTATCTCAGGGTCCCAGCCCCAGCATTTT
.,TRBV13,TRBJ1-3,.,CASSNDRRDGNTIYF,TGTGCCAGCAGCAATGACAGAAGGGATGGAAACACCATATATTTT
once,TRBV7-3,TRBJ1-2,.,CASSPAADYGYTF,TGTGCCAGCAGCCCTGCGGCCGACTATGGCTACACCTTC
few,TRBV7-2,TRBJ1-1,TRBD1,CASSLFGQGQAFF,TGTGCCAGCAGCTTATTTGGACAGGGACAAGCTTTCTTT
.,TRBV9,TRBJ2-2,.,CASSLLGELFF,TGTGCCAGCAGCCTTCTCGGGGAGCTGTTTTTT
.,TRBV24-1,TRBJ2-1,TRBD2,CATSDSTSGGPKSSYNEQFF,TGTGCCACCAGTGACTCAACTAGCGGGGGCCCTAAAAGCTCCTACAATGAGCAGTTCTTC
.,TRBV11-3,TRBJ1-2,TRBD1,CASSRTGQGWGGYTF,TGTGCCAGCAGCCGAACGGGACAGGGTTGGGGTGGCTACACCTTC
.,TRBV4-2,TRBJ2-1,.,CASSQDRGSREQFF,TGTGCCAGCAGCCAAGATCGCGGCAGCCGAGAGCAGTTCTTC
.,TRBV7-2,TRBJ2-5,TRBD2,CASSLGMAGRGQETQYF,TGTGCCAGCAGCTTAGGGATGGCCGGGCGGGGGCAAGAGACCCAGTACTTC
.,TRBV4-1,TRBJ1-1,.,CASSQDPGVTEAFF,TGCGCCAGCAGCCAAGATCCGGGGGTCACTGAAGCTTTCTTT
.,TRBV28,TRBJ1-2,TRBD1,CASSFGQAGYTF,TGTGCCAGCAGTTTCGGACAGGCCGGCTACACCTTC
once,TRBV3-1/TRBV3-2,TRBJ1-4,.,CASRSTRRGLDEKLFF,TGTGCCAGCAGATCCACCCGGCGAGGCCTGGATGAAAAACTGTTTTTT
.,TRBV6-2/TRBV6-3,TRBJ1-1,TRBD1,CASSLRLGTGERTEAFF,TGTGCCAGCAGTTTACGACTCGGGACAGGGGAAAGGACTGAAGCTTTCTTT
.,TRBV2,TRBJ2-5,TRBD2,CASRRRLAGNQETQYF,TGTGCCAGCAGAAGGAGACTAGCGGGGAACCAAGAGACCCAGTACTTC
few,TRBV5-1,TRBJ1-6,TRBD1,CASSLAETGRSPLHF,TGCGCCAGCAGCTTGGCCGAGACAGGGAGGTCACCCCTCCACTTT
once,TRBV10-3,TRBJ1-3,.,CAIRSNADYSGNTIYF,TGTGCCATCAGATCAAATGCAGACTACTCTGGAAACACCATATATTTT
.,TRBV6-1,TRBJ1-5,TRBD1,CASSEARTGGQPQHF,TGTGCCAGCAGTGAAGCGAGAACAGGGGGTCAGCCCCAGCATTTT
once,TRBV18,TRBJ2-3,.,CASSHTGTDTQYF,TGTGCCAGCTCACATACCGGGACAGATACGCAGTATTTT
.,TRBV9,TRBJ2-5,TRBD2,CASSSGLAGGPQETQYF,TGTGCCAGCAGCTCGGGACTAGCGGGGGGGCCGCAAGAGACCCAGTACTTC
.,TRBV11-3,TRBJ2-1,TRBD2,CASSTGLAGVNEQFF,TGTGCCAGCAGCACTGGACTAGCGGGGGTAAATGAGCAGTTCTTC
.,TRBV5-4,TRBJ2-3,TRBD1,CASSFGQDLTDTQYF,TGTGCCAGCAGCTTCGGACAGGACCTCACAGATACGCAGTATTTT
once,TRBV18,TRBJ2-1,TRBD1,CASSPTVPGTGGANEQFF,TGTGCCAGCTCACCCACCGTCCCCGGGACAGGGGGGGCCAATGAGCAGTTCTTC
.,TRBV27,TRBJ1-4,.,CASRGADSSGEKLFF,TGTGCCAGCAGGGGGGCAGACAGCTCCGGTGAAAAACTGTTTTTT
.,TRBV5-1,TRBJ2-3,.,CASSLFTRGTDTQYF,TGCGCCAGCAGCTTGTTCACTCGAGGGACAGATACGCAGTATTTT
once,TRBV29-1,TRBJ1-1,.,CSVDQGTEAFF,TGCAGCGTTGATCAGGGGACTGAAGCTTTCTTT
.,TRBV13,TRBJ2-5,.,CASSLTAGEGETQYF,TGTGCCAGCAGTTTAACAGCAGGGGAAGGAGAGACCCAGTACTTC
.,TRBV27,TRBJ1-2,.,CASSSAGTAANYGYTF,TGTGCCAGCAGTTCGGCGGGAACTGCCGCTAACTATGGCTACACCTTC
once,TRBV5-4,TRBJ1-4,TRBD1,CASSPGTGARKLFF,TGTGCCAGCAGCCCCGGGACAGGGGCACGGAAACTGTTTTTT
.,TRBV15,TRBJ1-2,.,CATSRERGGGYTF,TGTGCCACCAGCAGAGAAAGAGGGGGAGGCTACACCTTC
.,TRBV24-1,TRBJ2-3,.,CATSAPLRQDATDTQYF,TGTGCCACCAGTGCCCCGCTTCGACAGGATGCGACTGATACGCAGTATTTT
few,TRBV11-2,TRBJ2-7,.,CASSAGGVPVYEQYF,TGTGCCAGCAGCGCAGGAGGGGTCCCGGTCTACGAGCAGTACTTC
.,TRBV19,TRBJ1-1,TRBD1,CASSWDRGNTEAFF,TGTGCCAGTAGTTGGGACAGGGGAAACACTGAAGCTTTCTTT
.,TRBV5-1,TRBJ2-2,.,CASSSKWGDTGELFF,TGCGCCAGCAGCTCGAAGTGGGGGGACACCGGGGAGCTGTTTTTT
.,TRBV5-5,TRBJ2-7,.,CASSLASQGGSYEQYF,TGTGCCAGCAGCTTGGCCAGTCAGGGTGGGTCCTACGAGCAGTACTTC
.,TRBV19,TRBJ1-2,.,CASSMATTGYTF,TGTGCCAGTAGTATGGCTACGACAGGCTACACCTTC
.,TRBV5-4,TRBJ2-7,TRBD1,CASSSGQGFHEQYF,TGTGCCAGCAGCTCGGGACAGGGTTTCCACGAGCAGTACTTC
.,TRBV12-3/TRBV12-4,TRBJ2-7,.,CASSLMRAYEQYF,TGTGCCAGCAGTTTAATGCGAGCCTACGAGCAGTACTTC
.,TRBV19,TRBJ1-1,.,CASTSRGVFKAFF,TGTGCCAGCACCTCACGGGGGGTGTTTAAGGCTTTCTTT
.,TRBV6-1,TRBJ1-2,.,CASSESLNYGYTF,TGTGCCAGCAGTGAATCCTTGAACTATGGCTACACCTTC
once,TRBV7-2,TRBJ2-3,.,CASSPGEGTDTQYF,TGTGCCAGCAGCCCCGGTGAGGGCACAGATACGCAGTATTTT
.,TRBV5-1,TRBJ1-2,TRBD1,CASSLVDRGNGYTF,TGCGCCAGCAGCTTGGTAGACAGGGGGAATGGCTACACCTTC
.,TRBV6-2/TRBV6-3,TRBJ2-2,.,CASSYVRGAPTGELFF,TGTGCCAGCAGTTACGTGCGGGGAGCGCCCACCGGGGAGCTGTTTTTT